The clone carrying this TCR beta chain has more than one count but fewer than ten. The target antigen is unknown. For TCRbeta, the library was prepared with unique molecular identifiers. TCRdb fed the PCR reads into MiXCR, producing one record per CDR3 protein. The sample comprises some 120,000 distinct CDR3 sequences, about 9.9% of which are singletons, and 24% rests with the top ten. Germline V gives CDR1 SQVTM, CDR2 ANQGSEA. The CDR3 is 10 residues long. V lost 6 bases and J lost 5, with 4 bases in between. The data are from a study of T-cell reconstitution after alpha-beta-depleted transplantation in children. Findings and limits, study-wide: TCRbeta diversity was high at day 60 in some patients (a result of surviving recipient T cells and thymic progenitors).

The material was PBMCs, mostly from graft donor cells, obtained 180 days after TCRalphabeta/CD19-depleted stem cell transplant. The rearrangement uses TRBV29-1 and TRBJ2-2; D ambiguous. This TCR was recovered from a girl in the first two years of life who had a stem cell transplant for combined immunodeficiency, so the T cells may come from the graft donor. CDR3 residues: CSVKTGELFF. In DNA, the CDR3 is TGCAGCGTGAAAACCGGGGAGCTGTTTTTT.